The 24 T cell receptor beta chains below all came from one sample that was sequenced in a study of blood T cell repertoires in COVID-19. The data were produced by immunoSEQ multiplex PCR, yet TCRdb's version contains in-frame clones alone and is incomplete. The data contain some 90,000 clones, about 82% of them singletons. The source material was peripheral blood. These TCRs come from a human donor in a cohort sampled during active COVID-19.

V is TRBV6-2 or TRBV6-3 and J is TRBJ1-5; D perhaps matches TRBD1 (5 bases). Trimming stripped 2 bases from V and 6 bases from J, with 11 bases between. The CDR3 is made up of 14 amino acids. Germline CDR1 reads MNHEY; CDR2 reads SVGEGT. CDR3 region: CASSYGRAGQPQHF. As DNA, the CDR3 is TGTGCCAGCAGTTACGGCAGGGCTGGTCAGCCCCAGCATTTT.

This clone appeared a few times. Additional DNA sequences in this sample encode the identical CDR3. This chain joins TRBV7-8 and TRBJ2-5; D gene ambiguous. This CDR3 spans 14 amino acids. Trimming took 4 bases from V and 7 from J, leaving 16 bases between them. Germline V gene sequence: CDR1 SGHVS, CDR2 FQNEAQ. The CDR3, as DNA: TGTGCCAGCAGCTCAGACGATCAGGCATGGACCCAGTACTTC. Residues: CASSSDDQAWTQYF.

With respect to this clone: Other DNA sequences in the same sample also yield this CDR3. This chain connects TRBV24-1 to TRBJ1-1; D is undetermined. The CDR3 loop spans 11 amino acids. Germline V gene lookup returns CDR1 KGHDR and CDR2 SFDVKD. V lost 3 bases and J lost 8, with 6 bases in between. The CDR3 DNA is TGTGCCACCAGTGATGAGGAAGAAGCTTTCTTT. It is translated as CATSDEEEAFF.

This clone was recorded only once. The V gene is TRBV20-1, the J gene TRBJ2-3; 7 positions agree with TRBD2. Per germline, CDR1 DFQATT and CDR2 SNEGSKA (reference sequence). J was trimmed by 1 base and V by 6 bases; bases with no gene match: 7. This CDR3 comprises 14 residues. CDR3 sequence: CSASGLAGTDTQYF. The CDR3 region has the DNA TGCAGTGCCAGTGGGCTAGCGGGCACAGATACGCAGTATTTT.

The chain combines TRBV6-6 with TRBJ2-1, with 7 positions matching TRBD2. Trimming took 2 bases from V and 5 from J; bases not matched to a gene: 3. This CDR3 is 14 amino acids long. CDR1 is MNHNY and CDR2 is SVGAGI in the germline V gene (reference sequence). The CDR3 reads CASSYGLADNEQFF. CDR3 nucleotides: TGTGCCAGCAGTTACGGGCTAGCGGACAATGAGCAGTTCTTC.

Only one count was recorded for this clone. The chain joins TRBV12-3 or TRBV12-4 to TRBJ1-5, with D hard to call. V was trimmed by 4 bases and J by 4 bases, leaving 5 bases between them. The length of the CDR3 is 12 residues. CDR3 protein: CASSYENQPQHF. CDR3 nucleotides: TGTGCCAGCAGTTATGAGAATCAGCCCCAGCATTTT.

CDR3 loop: CASSPKRGSSYTF. CDR3 bases: TGTGCCAGCAGCCCAAAAAGGGGGTCTAGCTACACCTTC. The chain joins TRBV7-3 to TRBJ1-2; a possible D gene is TRBD1 (6 bases). This CDR3 has 13 residues. Trimming took 5 bases from V and 9 from J, leaving 16 bases between them. Germline lookup yields CDR1 SGHTA and CDR2 FQGTGA.

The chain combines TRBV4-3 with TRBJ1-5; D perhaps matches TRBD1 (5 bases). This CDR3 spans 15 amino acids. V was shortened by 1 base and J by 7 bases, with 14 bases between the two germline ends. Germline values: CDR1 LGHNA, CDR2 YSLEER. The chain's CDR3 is CASSQGRRVGQPQHF. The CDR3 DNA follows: TGCGCCAGCAGCCAAGGTCGCAGGGTAGGCCAGCCCCAGCATTTT.

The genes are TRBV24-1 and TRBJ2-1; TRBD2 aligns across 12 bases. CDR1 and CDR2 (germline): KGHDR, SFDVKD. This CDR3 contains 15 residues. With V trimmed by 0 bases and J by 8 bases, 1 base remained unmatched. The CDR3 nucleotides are TGTGCCACCAGTGATTTGAGGACTAGCGGGGATGAGCAGTTCTTC. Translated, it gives CATSDLRTSGDEQFF.

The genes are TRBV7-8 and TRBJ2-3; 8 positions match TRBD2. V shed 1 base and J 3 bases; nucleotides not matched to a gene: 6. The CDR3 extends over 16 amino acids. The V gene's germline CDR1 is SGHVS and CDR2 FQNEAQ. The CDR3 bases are TGTGCCAGCAGCTTAGGGCCAGCGGGAGTGACAGATACGCAGTATTTT. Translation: CASSLGPAGVTDTQYF. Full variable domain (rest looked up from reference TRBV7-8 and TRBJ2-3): GAGVSQSPRYKVAKRGQDVALRCDPISGHVSLFWYQQALGQGPEFLTYFQNEAQLDKSGLPSDRFFAERPEGSVSTLKIQRTQQEDSAVYLCASSLGPAGVTDTQYFGPGTRLTVL.

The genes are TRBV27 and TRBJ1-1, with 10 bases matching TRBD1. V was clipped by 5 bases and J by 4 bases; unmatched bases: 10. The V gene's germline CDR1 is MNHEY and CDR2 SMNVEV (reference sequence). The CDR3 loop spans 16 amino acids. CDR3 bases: TGTGCCAGCAGTGCAACTCGACAGGGGGCTAGCACTGAAGCTTTCTTT. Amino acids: CASSATRQGASTEAFF.

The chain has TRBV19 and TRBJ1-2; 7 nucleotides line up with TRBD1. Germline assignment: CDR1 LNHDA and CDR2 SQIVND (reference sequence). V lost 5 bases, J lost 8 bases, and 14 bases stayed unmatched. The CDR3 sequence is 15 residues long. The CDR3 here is CASSLGQVLTRGYTF. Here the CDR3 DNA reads TGTGCCAGTAGTCTCGGACAGGTACTTACAAGGGGCTACACCTTC.

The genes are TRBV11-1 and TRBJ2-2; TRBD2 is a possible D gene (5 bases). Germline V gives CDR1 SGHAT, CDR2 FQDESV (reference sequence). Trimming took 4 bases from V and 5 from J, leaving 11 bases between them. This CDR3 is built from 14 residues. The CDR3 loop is CASSYRSGTGELFF. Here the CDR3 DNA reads TGTGCCAGCAGCTACCGCTCGGGAACCGGGGAGCTGTTTTTT.

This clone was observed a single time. In DNA form, the CDR3 reads TGTGCCAGTAGTACCGGACTAGCGGGATGGTACAATGAGCAGTTCTTC. It encodes CASSTGLAGWYNEQFF. This chain uses TRBV19 with TRBJ2-1; the match to TRBD2 covers 12 bases. This CDR3 has 16 amino acids. The germline gives CDR1 LNHDA, CDR2 SQIVND (reference sequence). Germline trimming cut 4 bases from V and 4 bases from J; bases unmatched to any gene: 5.

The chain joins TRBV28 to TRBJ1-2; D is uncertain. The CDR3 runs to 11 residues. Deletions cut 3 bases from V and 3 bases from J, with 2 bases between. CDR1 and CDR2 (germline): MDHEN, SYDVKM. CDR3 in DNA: TGTGCCAGCAGTTTCTACTATGGCTACACCTTC. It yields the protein CASSFYYGYTF.

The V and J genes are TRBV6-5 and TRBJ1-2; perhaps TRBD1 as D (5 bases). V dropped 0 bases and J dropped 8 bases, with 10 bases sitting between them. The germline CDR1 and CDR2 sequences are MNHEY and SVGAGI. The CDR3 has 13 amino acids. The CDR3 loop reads CASSYSRGGGYTF. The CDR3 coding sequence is TGTGCCAGCAGTTACTCAAGGGGTGGAGGCTACACCTTC.

CDR3 protein: CASSPIQGNIQYF. CDR3 in DNA: TGTGCCAGCAGCCCTATACAGGGAAACATTCAGTACTTC. The chain links TRBV7-2 to TRBJ2-4; tentatively, D is TRBD1 (6 bases). Germline V gene sequence: CDR1 SGHTA, CDR2 FQGNSA. CDR3 size: 13 residues. V was clipped by 5 bases and J by 6 bases, with 11 bases between them.

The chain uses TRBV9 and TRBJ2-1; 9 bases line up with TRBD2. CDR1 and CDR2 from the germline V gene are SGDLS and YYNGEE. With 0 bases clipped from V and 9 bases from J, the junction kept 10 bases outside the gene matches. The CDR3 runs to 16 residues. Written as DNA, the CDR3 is TGTGCCAGCAGCGTAGCCGGGACTAGCTCGGTGGGTGAGCAGTTCTTC. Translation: CASSVAGTSSVGEQFF.

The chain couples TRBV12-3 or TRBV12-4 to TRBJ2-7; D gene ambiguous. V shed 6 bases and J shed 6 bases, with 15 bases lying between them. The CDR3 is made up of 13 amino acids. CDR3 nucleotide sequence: TGTGCCAGCAGCCTGACGGAGCCTACCGAGCAGTACTTC. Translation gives CASSLTEPTEQYF.

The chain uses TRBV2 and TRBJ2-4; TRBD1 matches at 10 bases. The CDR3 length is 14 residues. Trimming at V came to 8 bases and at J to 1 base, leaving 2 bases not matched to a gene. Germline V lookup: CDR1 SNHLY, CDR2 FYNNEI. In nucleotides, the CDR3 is TGTGCCAGCGAGGACAGGGGGGCCAAAAACATTCAGTACTTC. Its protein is CASEDRGAKNIQYF.

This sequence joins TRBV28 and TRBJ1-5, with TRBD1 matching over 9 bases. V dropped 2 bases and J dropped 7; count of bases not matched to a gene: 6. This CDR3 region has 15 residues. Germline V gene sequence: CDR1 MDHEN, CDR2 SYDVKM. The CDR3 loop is CASSLGQGKRQPQHF. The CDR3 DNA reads TGTGCCAGCAGTTTAGGACAGGGGAAAAGACAGCCCCAGCATTTT.

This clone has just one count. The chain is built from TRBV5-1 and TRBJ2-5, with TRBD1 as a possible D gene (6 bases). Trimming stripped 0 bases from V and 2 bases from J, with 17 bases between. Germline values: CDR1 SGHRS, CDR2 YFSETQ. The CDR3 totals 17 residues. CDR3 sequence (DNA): TGCGCCAGCAGCTTGGGAGGAACAGGGCCTGTTCAAGAGACCCAGTACTTC. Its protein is CASSLGGTGPVQETQYF.

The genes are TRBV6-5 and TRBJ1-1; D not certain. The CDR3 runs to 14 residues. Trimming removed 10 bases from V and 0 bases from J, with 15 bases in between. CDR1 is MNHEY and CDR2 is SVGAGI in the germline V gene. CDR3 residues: CATTITLMNTEAFF. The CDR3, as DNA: TGTGCCACGACAATTACCCTCATGAACACTGAAGCTTTCTTT.

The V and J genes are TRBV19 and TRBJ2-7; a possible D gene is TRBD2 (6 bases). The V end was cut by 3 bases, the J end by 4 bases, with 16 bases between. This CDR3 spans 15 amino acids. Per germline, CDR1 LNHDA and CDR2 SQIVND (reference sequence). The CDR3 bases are TGTGCCAGTAGTATCTCTCCTAGCGTTATTTACGAGCAGTACTTC. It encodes CASSISPSVIYEQYF. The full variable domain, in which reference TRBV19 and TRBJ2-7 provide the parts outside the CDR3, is DGGITQSPKYLFRKEGQNVTLSCEQNLNHDAMYWYRQDPGQGLRLIYYSQIVNDFQKGDIAEGYSVSREKKESFPLTVTSAQKNPTAFYLCASSISPSVIYEQYFGPGTRLTVT.